The rows below give T cell receptor beta chains drawn from one sample of a study of metastatic and nonmetastatic thyroid tumors. TCRdb re-called the PCR reads with MiXCR. This sample has 90,000 or so clones, with around 9.2% found just once. The sample comprised blood. The receptors were sampled from a female donor with papillary thyroid cancer or a benign thyroid nodule (not recorded which). Some clones in this sample may be carry-over from other donors' samples. CDR3s include the opening cysteine and the closing phenylalanine or tryptophan. Each record gives: D gene, CDR3 length, J gene, V gene, clone size, CDR3 DNA, CDR3 protein. D genes are given only for firm matches. Rows may omit the clone size; those that give it use once, few, many or a size class.

NA,15,TRBJ1-2,TRBV28,many,TGTGCCAGCAGTTCGCATACAGGGAAGCGCTATGGCTACACCTTC,CASSSHTGKRYGYTF
NA,13,TRBJ2-3,TRBV6-1,NA,TGTGCCAGCAGGGAGACAACCACAGATACGCAGTATTTT,CASRETTTDTQYF
NA,12,TRBJ1-2,TRBV12-3/TRBV12-4,few,TGTGCCAGCAGTTGGACAAACTATGGCTACACCTTC,CASSWTNYGYTF
NA,12,TRBJ1-1,TRBV12-3/TRBV12-4,many,TGTGCCAGCAGTTACCACCGGACATCAGCTTTCTTT,CASSYHRTSAFF
NA,15,TRBJ1-1,TRBV20-1,many,TGCAGTGCTATGGCTCGTGAAGCGCGAGACACTGAAGCTTTCTTT,CSAMAREARDTEAFF
TRBD1,16,TRBJ2-4,TRBV6-1,many,TGTGCCAGCAGTCGCACAGGGGGAAGAGCCAAAAACATTCAGTACTTC,CASSRTGGRAKNIQYF
NA,15,TRBJ1-3,TRBV28,few,TGTGCCAGCACCCGAACAGGGAGCTCTGGAAACACCATATATTTT,CASTRTGSSGNTIYF
TRBD2,16,TRBJ2-4,TRBV28,few,TGTGCCAGCAGTTTAGGGACTAGCGGGGTCAAAAACATTCAGTACTTC,CASSLGTSGVKNIQYF
TRBD2,15,TRBJ2-7,TRBV19,many,TGTGCCAGTAGTATTTGGACTAGCGGCCTCTACGAGCAGTACTTC,CASSIWTSGLYEQYF
TRBD2,16,TRBJ2-1,TRBV7-9,many,TGTGCCAGCAGCCCCCTTTCGCGGGGGGGGGGCAATGAGCAGTTCTTC,CASSPLSRGGGNEQFF
NA,11,TRBJ1-2,TRBV6-1,NA,TGTGCCAGCAACCCAGGGTGGGGCTACACCTTC,CASNPGWGYTF
NA,15,TRBJ1-2,TRBV5-6,many,TGTGCCAGCATCTACTCCCGGACGGTTAACTATGGCTACACCTTC,CASIYSRTVNYGYTF
TRBD1,15,TRBJ2-1,TRBV11-2,many,TGTGCCAGCAGCTTAGGACAGGGGAACTACAATGAGCAGTTCTTC,CASSLGQGNYNEQFF
NA,16,TRBJ2-1,TRBV27,many,TGTGCCAGCAGTGCCGCCGGGACACGCCCGAGAAATGAGCAGTTCTTC,CASSAAGTRPRNEQFF
TRBD1,15,TRBJ1-2,TRBV28,many,TGTGCCAGCAGCCGACCCGGGACAGGGAGGAGAGGCTACACCTTC,CASSRPGTGRRGYTF
TRBD1,16,TRBJ1-6,TRBV6-1,many,TGTGCCAGCATCCCGGACAGGGGGCGAAGAAATTCACCCCTCCACTTT,CASIPDRGRRNSPLHF
TRBD2,15,TRBJ2-7,TRBV20-1,NA,TGCAGTGCTAGAGCGACTAGCGGGGGGGCCGGCGAGCAGTACTTC,CSARATSGGAGEQYF
NA,14,TRBJ2-3,TRBV5-1,many,TGCGCCAGCAGCTTGGGGAGACGCACAGATACGCAGTATTTT,CASSLGRRTDTQYF
NA,15,TRBJ2-2,TRBV7-9,many,TGTGCCAGCGTTCCCGGTGGAACTAACACCGGGGAGCTGTTTTTT,CASVPGGTNTGELFF
TRBD1,15,TRBJ1-2,TRBV6-6,many,TGTGCCAGCAGTTACGGAACTCAGGGGGCTCAAGGCTACACCTTC,CASSYGTQGAQGYTF
TRBD1,14,TRBJ2-2,TRBV19,many,TGTGCCAGTACCACCGGGACAGACACCGGGGAGCTGTTTTTT,CASTTGTDTGELFF
NA,17,TRBJ1-1,TRBV2,many,TGTGCCAGCACCTCGCTAAATAGAGGCCAAGGCCACACTGAAGCTTTCTTT,CASTSLNRGQGHTEAFF
NA,15,TRBJ1-5,TRBV10-3,NA,TGTGCCATCAGTGAGTCTGGGGGCGGGGGTAAGCCCCAGCATTTT,CAISESGGGGKPQHF
TRBD1,15,TRBJ2-7,TRBV27,few,TGTGCCAGCAGTTTCCAGGACAGGGGGCTGTACGAGCAGTACTTC,CASSFQDRGLYEQYF
TRBD1,13,TRBJ1-1,TRBV6-1,few,TGTGCCGGAAAACAGGGGTCTTACACTGAAGCTTTCTTT,CAGKQGSYTEAFF
TRBD1,15,TRBJ2-7,TRBV3-1,many,TGTGCCAGCAGCCACCGACAGGGGAAATCCTACGAGCAGTACTTC,CASSHRQGKSYEQYF
NA,16,TRBJ2-7,TRBV14,many,TGTGCCAGCAGCCAAGCGCGTGGGTTCAGCTCCTACGAGCAGTACTTC,CASSQARGFSSYEQYF
NA,11,TRBJ1-3,TRBV7-9,medium-sized,TGTGCCAGCGGAGGTGGAAACACCATATATTTT,CASGGGNTIYF
NA,15,TRBJ1-5,TRBV27,many,TGTGCCAGCAAAGAGGGGGGGATGTCAATCTCGCCCCAGCATTTT,CASKEGGMSISPQHF
NA,14,TRBJ2-3,TRBV5-1,many,TGCGCCAGCAGCTTGGAGACTCCCACAGATACGCAGTATTTT,CASSLETPTDTQYF
TRBD1,17,TRBJ2-7,TRBV24-1,NA,TGTGCCACCAGTTATGAACTCCCGATTACAGGGGGCTACGAGCAGTACTTC,CATSYELPITGGYEQYF
TRBD1,14,TRBJ2-7,TRBV20-1,many,TGCAGTGCGGACCGGGACAGGGGGACCTACGAGCAGTACTTC,CSADRDRGTYEQYF
NA,13,TRBJ1-2,TRBV6-5,many,TGTGCCAGCAGTTACATAACAGGCTATGGCTACACCTTC,CASSYITGYGYTF
TRBD2,15,TRBJ2-1,TRBV19,many,TGTGCCAGTAGTTCCGCGGGGGGGGCCGGAGGTGAGCAGTTCTTC,CASSSAGGAGGEQFF
TRBD1,12,TRBJ1-2,TRBV29-1,many,TGCAGCGGCCGACAGGGGATCTATGGCTACACCTTC,CSGRQGIYGYTF
NA,12,TRBJ2-7,TRBV10-3,many,TGTGCCATCAGTGATTTAGGATACGAGCAGTACTTC,CAISDLGYEQYF
TRBD1,16,TRBJ2-5,TRBV9,many,TGTGCCAGCAGCCCTCGGACAGGGGGCGCGGGAGAGACCCAGTACTTC,CASSPRTGGAGETQYF
NA,17,TRBJ1-3,TRBV19,NA,TGTGCCAGTAGTACCACTGCCGACAGAATCTCTGGAAACACCATATATTTT,CASSTTADRISGNTIYF